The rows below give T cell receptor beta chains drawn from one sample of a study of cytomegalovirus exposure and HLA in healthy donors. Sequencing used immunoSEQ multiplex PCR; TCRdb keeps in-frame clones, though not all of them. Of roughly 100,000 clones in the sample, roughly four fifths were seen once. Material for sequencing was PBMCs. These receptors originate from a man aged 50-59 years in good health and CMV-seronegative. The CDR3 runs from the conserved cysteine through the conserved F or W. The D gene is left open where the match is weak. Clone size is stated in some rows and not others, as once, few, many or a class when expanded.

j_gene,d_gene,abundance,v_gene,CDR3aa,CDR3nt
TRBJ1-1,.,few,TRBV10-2,CASSESAGLPTEAFF,TGCGCCAGCAGTGAGTCGGCAGGTCTGCCCACTGAAGCTTTCTTT
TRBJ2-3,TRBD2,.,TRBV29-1,CSVGRAGSTDTQYF,TGCAGCGTTGGAAGAGCGGGAAGCACAGATACGCAGTATTTT
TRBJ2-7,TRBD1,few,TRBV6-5,CASRYQDRGSEQYF,TGTGCCAGCAGATACCAGGACAGGGGCTCCGAGCAGTACTTC
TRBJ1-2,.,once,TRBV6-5,CASSSGVGHYGYTF,TGTGCCAGCAGTTCAGGGGTGGGACACTATGGCTACACCTTC
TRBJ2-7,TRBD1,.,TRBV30,CAWATGLTYEQYF,TGTGCCTGGGCGACAGGGTTAACCTACGAGCAGTACTTC
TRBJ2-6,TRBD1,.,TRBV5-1,CASSQGTGYSGANVLTF,TGCGCCAGCAGTCAAGGGACAGGGTACTCTGGGGCCAACGTCCTGACTTTC
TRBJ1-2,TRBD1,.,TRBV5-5,CASSPQDRTGYTF,TGTGCCAGCAGCCCCCAGGACAGGACAGGCTACACCTTC
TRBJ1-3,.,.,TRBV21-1,CASSNRDRAYYSGNTIYF,TGTGCCAGCAGCAACCGGGACAGGGCCTATTACTCTGGAAACACCATATATTTT
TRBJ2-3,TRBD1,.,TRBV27,CASSELPGQSSTDTQYF,TGTGCCAGCAGTGAGTTACCGGGACAGTCTAGCACAGATACGCAGTATTTT
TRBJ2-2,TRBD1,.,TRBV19,CASSFSGTGDTGELFF,TGTGCCAGTAGTTTTTCCGGGACAGGGGACACCGGGGAGCTGTTTTTT
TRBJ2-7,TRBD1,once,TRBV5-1,CASQQMTGPYEQYF,TGCGCCAGCCAACAAATGACAGGGCCCTACGAGCAGTACTTC
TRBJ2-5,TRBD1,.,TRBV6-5,CASSHGQGAAETQYF,TGTGCCAGCAGTCATGGACAGGGGGCGGCGGAGACCCAGTACTTC
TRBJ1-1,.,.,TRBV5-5,CASSLADRSWAEAFF,TGTGCCAGCAGCTTGGCCGACAGGAGCTGGGCTGAAGCTTTCTTT
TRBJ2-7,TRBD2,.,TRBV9,CASSATSGRSHEQYF,TGTGCCAGCAGCGCTACTAGCGGGAGATCCCACGAGCAGTACTTC
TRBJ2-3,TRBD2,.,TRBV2,CASSESLAGEDTQYF,TGTGCCAGCAGTGAAAGTCTAGCGGGAGAAGATACGCAGTATTTT
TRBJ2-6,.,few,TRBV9,CASSVDSSGANVLTF,TGTGCCAGCAGCGTAGATAGCTCTGGGGCCAACGTCCTGACTTTC
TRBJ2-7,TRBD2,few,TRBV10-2,CASSPGAGGYEQYF,TGCGCCAGTAGTCCAGGGGCGGGAGGCTACGAGCAGTACTTC
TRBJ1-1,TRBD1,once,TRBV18,CASSPLSPRPGTGGGSTEAFF,TGTGCCAGCTCACCATTATCCCCCCGGCCCGGGACAGGGGGCGGGAGCACTGAAGCTTTCTTT
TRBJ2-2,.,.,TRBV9,CASSPPGAGTGELFF,TGTGCCAGCAGCCCTCCAGGGGCGGGCACCGGGGAGCTGTTTTTT
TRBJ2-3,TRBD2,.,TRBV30,CAWSGGEREFTDTQYF,TGTGCCTGGAGTGGGGGCGAGCGGGAGTTCACAGATACGCAGTATTTT
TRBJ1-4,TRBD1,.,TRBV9,CASSAGTGGVREKLFF,TGTGCCAGCAGCGCCGGGACAGGGGGCGTCCGGGAAAAACTGTTTTTT
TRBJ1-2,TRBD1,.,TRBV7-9,CASSLARGTATYGYTF,TGTGCCAGCAGCTTAGCAAGAGGGACAGCGACCTATGGCTACACCTTC
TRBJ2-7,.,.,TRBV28,CASSQGYEQYF,TGTGCCAGCAGCCAGGGCTACGAGCAGTACTTC
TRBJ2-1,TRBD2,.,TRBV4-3,CASSLYSGSINEQFF,TGCGCCAGCAGCCTCTATAGCGGGAGTATCAATGAGCAGTTCTTC
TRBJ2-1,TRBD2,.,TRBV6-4,CASSVMASGASYNEQFF,TGTGCCAGCAGTGTCATGGCTAGCGGGGCCTCCTACAATGAGCAGTTCTTC
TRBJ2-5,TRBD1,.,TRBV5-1,CASSLAPTGGGETQYF,TGCGCCAGCAGCTTGGCCCCTACAGGGGGCGGGGAGACCCAGTACTTC
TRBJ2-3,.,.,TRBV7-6,CASSSRVNSLPDTQYF,TGTGCCAGCAGCTCCCGGGTGAATTCCCTGCCAGATACGCAGTATTTT
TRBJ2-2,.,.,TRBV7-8,CASRGGANTGELFF,TGTGCCAGCCGGGGCGGGGCGAACACCGGGGAGCTGTTTTTT
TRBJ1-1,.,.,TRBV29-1,CSVASGLNTEAFF,TGCAGCGTGGCGTCGGGTCTGAACACTGAAGCTTTCTTT
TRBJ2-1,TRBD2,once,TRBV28,CASRSGTRFNEQFF,TGTGCCAGCAGATCCGGGACTAGATTCAATGAGCAGTTCTTC
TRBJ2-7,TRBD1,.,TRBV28,CASTPLRDRPVEQYF,TGTGCCAGCACTCCCCTCCGGGACAGACCAGTAGAGCAGTACTTC
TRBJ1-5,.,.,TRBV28,CASSDSYNQPQHF,TGTGCCAGCAGTGACAGTTATAATCAGCCCCAGCATTTT
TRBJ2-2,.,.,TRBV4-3,CASSQESGNPGELFF,TGCGCCAGCAGCCAAGAATCAGGGAACCCCGGGGAGCTGTTTTTT
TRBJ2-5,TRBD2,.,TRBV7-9,CASSLGSGRANLETQYF,TGTGCCAGCAGCTTGGGAAGCGGGAGGGCCAATCTAGAGACCCAGTACTTC
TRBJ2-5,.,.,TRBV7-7,CASSPGQLQETQYF,TGTGCTAGCAGCCCCGGACAGCTCCAAGAGACCCAGTACTTC
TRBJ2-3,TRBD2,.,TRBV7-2,CASSLIAGVGTDTQYF,TGTGCCAGCAGCTTAATAGCGGGAGTAGGAACAGATACGCAGTATTTT
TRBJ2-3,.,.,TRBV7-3,CASSFGLRRDTQYF,TGTGCCAGCAGCTTCGGACTTCGACGGGATACGCAGTATTTT
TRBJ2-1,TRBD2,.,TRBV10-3,CAISDTLAGGGGPYNEQFF,TGTGCCATCAGTGATACTCTAGCGGGAGGGGGGGGCCCTTACAATGAGCAGTTCTTC
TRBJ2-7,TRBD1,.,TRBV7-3,CASSLNRGTYEQYF,TGTGCCAGCAGCTTAAACAGGGGTACCTACGAGCAGTACTTC
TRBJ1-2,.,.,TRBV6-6,CASTTRARGGYTF,TGTGCCAGCACCACGAGGGCCCGGGGGGGCTACACCTTC
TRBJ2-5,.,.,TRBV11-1,CASSRDFQETQYF,TGTGCCAGCAGCCGGGACTTTCAAGAGACCCAGTACTTC
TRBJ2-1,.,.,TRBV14,CASSQMHRVREQFF,TGTGCCAGCAGCCAGATGCACAGGGTGCGAGAGCAGTTCTTC
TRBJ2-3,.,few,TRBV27,CASSLMGGSTDTQYF,TGTGCCAGCAGTCTCATGGGCGGGAGCACAGATACGCAGTATTTT
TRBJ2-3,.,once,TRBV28,CASRQGGVADTQYF,TGTGCCAGCAGACAGGGTGGGGTCGCAGATACGCAGTATTTT
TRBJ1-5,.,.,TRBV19,CASSTTVSNQPQHF,TGTGCCAGTAGTACGACAGTAAGCAATCAGCCCCAGCATTTT
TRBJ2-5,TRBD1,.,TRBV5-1,CASSLVPGGDEQYF,TGCGCCAGCAGCTTGGTCCCAGGGGGCGATGAGCAGTACTTC
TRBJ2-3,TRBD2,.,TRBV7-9,CASSPLGGRGPDTQYF,TGTGCCAGCAGCCCCTTGGGCGGGAGGGGGCCAGATACGCAGTATTTT
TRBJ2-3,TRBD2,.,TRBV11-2,CASSLPQREVQYF,TGTGCCAGCAGCTTACCCCAGCGGGAGGTGCAGTATTTT
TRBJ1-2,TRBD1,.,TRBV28,CASSLRTGGYTF,TGTGCCAGCAGTTTAAGGACAGGCGGCTACACCTTC